The rows below give T cell receptor beta chains drawn from one sample of a study of T cell repertoires in cytomegalovirus infection. TCRdb re-called the reads through MiXCR, storing one row per CDR3 protein. The sample has roughly 80,000 distinct CDR3 sequences; around 40% are singletons. These receptors' targets are unknown. The material sequenced was CD8+ T cells from cultured PBMCs, taken from culture after CMV antigen stimulation. Receptors originate from a human donor in good health (CMV status not recorded). Some clones in this sample may be carry-over from other donors' samples. Each CDR3 is given with its conserved first and last residue. D genes are given only for firm matches. Size values are once, few and many counts, or a class for expanded clones, and some rows have none.

d_call,cdr3_length,v_call,j_call,clone_size,cdr3_nt,cdr3_aa
.,16,TRBV4-1,TRBJ1-4,.,TGCGCCAGCAGCCAAGATCTGCAGGGCTTTAACGAAAAACTGTTTTTT,CASSQDLQGFNEKLFF
.,15,TRBV7-2,TRBJ2-7,few,TGTGCCAGCAGCTTAATAGTCCAGGGTACCTACGAGCAGTACTTC,CASSLIVQGTYEQYF
.,16,TRBV4-1,TRBJ1-5,few,TGCGCCAGCAGCCAAGATCCGGTTTATAGGAATCAGCCCCAGCATTTT,CASSQDPVYRNQPQHF
.,15,TRBV4-2,TRBJ2-5,.,TGTGCCAGCAGCCAAGAGGGGGGGGCCCAAGAGACCCAGTACTTC,CASSQEGGAQETQYF
.,14,TRBV6-5,TRBJ2-7,.,TGTGCCAGCAGTGAGGACGGGACCTCCTACGAGCAGTACTTC,CASSEDGTSYEQYF
.,13,TRBV27,TRBJ2-7,.,TGTGCCAGCAATGGACCACACCAATTCGAGCAGTACTTC,CASNGPHQFEQYF
TRBD2,17,TRBV12-3/TRBV12-4,TRBJ2-7,few,TGTGCCAGCAGTTTTTCTGTTCCTGGCGGGGGAGTTATGGAGCAGTACTTC,CASSFSVPGGGVMEQYF
.,11,TRBV12-3/TRBV12-4,TRBJ1-2,.,TGTGCCAGCAGTCTGGGGGCAGGCTACACCTTC,CASSLGAGYTF
.,15,TRBV27,TRBJ2-7,once,TGTGCCAGCAGGCCTCTTGGTGGGGGGGACAACGAGCAGTACTTC,CASRPLGGGDNEQYF
.,13,TRBV6-5,TRBJ2-7,.,TGTGCCAGCAGTTACAGGGGACCCTACGAGCAGTACTTC,CASSYRGPYEQYF
.,13,TRBV7-9,TRBJ2-7,few,TGTGCCAGCAGCTTAGCAGGGGCCCACGAGCAGTACTTC,CASSLAGAHEQYF
.,17,TRBV5-4,TRBJ2-6,.,TGTGCCAGCAGCTCCGTAATGGGCTACTCTGGGGCCAACGTCCTGACTTTC,CASSSVMGYSGANVLTF
.,14,TRBV7-2,TRBJ1-5,.,TGTGCCAGCAGCTTAATAGGGGGTGGTCAGCCCCAGCATTTT,CASSLIGGGQPQHF
TRBD1,12,TRBV7-2,TRBJ1-2,.,TGTGCCAGCAGCCAGGGGGCGCGAGGCTACACCTTC,CASSQGARGYTF